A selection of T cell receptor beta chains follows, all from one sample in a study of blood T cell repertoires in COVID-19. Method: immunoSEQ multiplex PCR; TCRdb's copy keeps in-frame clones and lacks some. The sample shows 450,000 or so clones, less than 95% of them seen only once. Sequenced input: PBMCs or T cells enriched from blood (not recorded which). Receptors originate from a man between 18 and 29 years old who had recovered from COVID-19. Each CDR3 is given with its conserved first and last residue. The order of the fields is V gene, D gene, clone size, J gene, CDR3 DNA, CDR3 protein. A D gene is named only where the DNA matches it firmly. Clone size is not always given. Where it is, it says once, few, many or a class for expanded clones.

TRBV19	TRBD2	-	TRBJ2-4	TGTGCCAGTAGTCTTTTAGGGACTAGCGGGAGACGAGGAGTAGCCAAAAACATTCAGTACTTC	CASSLLGTSGRRGVAKNIQYF
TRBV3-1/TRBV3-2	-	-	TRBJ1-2	TGTGCCAGCAGCCAAGGGACGGGGAATGGCTACACCTTC	CASSQGTGNGYTF
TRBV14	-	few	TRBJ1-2	TGTGCCAGCAGTCGTGACTTAAACTATGGCTACACCTTC	CASSRDLNYGYTF
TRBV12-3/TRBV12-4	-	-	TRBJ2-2	TGTGCCAGCACTGGACATAATCCCGGGGAGCTGTTTTTT	CASTGHNPGELFF
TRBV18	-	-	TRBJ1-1	TGTGCCAGCTCACCCGTGACAGTATACACTGAAGCTTTCTTT	CASSPVTVYTEAFF
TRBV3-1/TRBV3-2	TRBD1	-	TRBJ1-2	TGTGCCAGCAGCGTCTCGACAGGGGGTGGCTACACCTTC	CASSVSTGGGYTF
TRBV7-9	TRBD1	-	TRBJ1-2	TGTGCCAGCAGCGCGACAGGGGGCTCTGGCTACACCTTC	CASSATGGSGYTF
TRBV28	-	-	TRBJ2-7	TGTGCCAGCAGTCCTGGCCCAGCCTACGAGCAGTACTTC	CASSPGPAYEQYF
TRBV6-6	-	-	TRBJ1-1	TGTGCCAGCATCGACAGCAAAAGGACCGGGAACACTGAAGCTTTCTTT	CASIDSKRTGNTEAFF
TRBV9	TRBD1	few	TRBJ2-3	TGTGCCAGCAGCCCCAGCGGACAGGGGAACACAGATACGCAGTATTTT	CASSPSGQGNTDTQYF
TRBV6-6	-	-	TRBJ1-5	TGTGCCAGCAGTCGGAGGCGGGTGCAGCCCAATCCTCCCTTCTATCAGCCCCAGCATTTT	CASSRRRVQPNPPFYQPQHF
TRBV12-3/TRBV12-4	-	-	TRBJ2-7	TGTGCCAGCAGCTTTCTAGACTACGAGCAGTACTTC	CASSFLDYEQYF
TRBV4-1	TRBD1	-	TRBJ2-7	TGCGCCAGCAGCCAGGACAGGTCCTACGAGCAGTACTTC	CASSQDRSYEQYF
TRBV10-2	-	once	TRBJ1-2	TGCGCCAGCAGTGACATACTAGTTACTAACTATGGCTACACCTTC	CASSDILVTNYGYTF
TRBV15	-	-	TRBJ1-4	TGTGCCACCAGCGGAATCCGGGACACACTACCAACTAATGAAAAACTGTTTTTT	CATSGIRDTLPTNEKLFF
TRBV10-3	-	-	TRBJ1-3	TGTGCCATCAGTGCTCTACTAGGCGGCTCTGGAAACACCATATATTTT	CAISALLGGSGNTIYF
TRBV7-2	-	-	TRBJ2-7	TGTGCCAGCAGCTTAGGGCAGGGGCGCTACGAGCAGTACTTC	CASSLGQGRYEQYF
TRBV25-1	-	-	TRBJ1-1	TGTGCCAGCAGTGAACAAGGAGATACTGAAGCTTTCTTT	CASSEQGDTEAFF
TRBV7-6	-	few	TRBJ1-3	TGTGCCAGCAGCCGAGGCCCTTCGCCTGGAAACACCATATATTTT	CASSRGPSPGNTIYF
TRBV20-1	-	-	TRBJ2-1	TGCAGTGCTGGCCAAAACAATGAGCAGTTCTTC	CSAGQNNEQFF
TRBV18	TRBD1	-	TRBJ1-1	TGTGCCAGCTCCTACCGGGACAGAGAAACTGAAGCTTTCTTT	CASSYRDRETEAFF
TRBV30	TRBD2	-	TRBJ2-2	TGTGCCTGGAGTGTCTTAATAGCGGGAACCGGGGAGCTGTTTTTT	CAWSVLIAGTGELFF
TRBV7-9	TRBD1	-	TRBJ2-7	TGTGCCACCCAGGACAGGGGGCCCTACGAGCAGTACTTC	CATQDRGPYEQYF
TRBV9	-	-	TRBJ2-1	TGTGCCAGCAGCTCCGGCGGGGGCTCGGGATATGAGCAGTTCTTC	CASSSGGGSGYEQFF
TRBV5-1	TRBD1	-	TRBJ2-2	TGCGCCAGCAGCTTGGGGACAGGGGGTTTCGCCACCGGGGAGCTGTTTTTT	CASSLGTGGFATGELFF
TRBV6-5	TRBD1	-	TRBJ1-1	TGTGCCAGCAGTAAGACAGGGAATACTGAAGCTTTCTTT	CASSKTGNTEAFF
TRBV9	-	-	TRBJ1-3	TGTGCCAGCAGCGTAGCCGGGGGGCCAGGAAACACCATATATTTT	CASSVAGGPGNTIYF
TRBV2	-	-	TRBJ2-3	TGTGCCAGCTTACTAGGGGATACGCAGTATTTT	CASLLGDTQYF
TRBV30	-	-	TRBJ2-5	TGTGCCTGGAGACGGGGTAAGGGAGAGACCCAGTACTTC	CAWRRGKGETQYF
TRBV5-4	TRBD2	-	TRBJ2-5	TGTGCCAGCAGTCCTACGATGACTAGCGGGGAAGAGACCCAGTACTTC	CASSPTMTSGEETQYF
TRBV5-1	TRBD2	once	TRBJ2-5	TGCGCCAGCAGCTTGGGGGGCGGGGGCCAAGAGACCCAGTACTTC	CASSLGGGGQETQYF
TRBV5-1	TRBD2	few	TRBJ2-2	TGCGCCAGCAGGACACGGACTAGCGGAAACACCGGGGAGCTGTTTTTT	CASRTRTSGNTGELFF
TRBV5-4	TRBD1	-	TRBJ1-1	TGTGCCAGCAGCTGGGGGACAGTGGACGAAGCTTTCTTT	CASSWGTVDEAFF
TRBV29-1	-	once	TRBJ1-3	TGCAGCGTTATAGACTCTGGAAACACCATATATTTT	CSVIDSGNTIYF
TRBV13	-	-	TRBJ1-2	TGTGCCAGCAGCTCTCGGGGAAACTATGGCTACACCTTC	CASSSRGNYGYTF
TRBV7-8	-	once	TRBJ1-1	TGTGCCAGCAGCTTAAAACAGGGAACTGAAGCTTTCTTT	CASSLKQGTEAFF
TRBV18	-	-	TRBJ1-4	TGTGCCAGCTCACCTACTTGGGATTTTAGGGAGCCTAATGAAAAACTGTTTTTT	CASSPTWDFREPNEKLFF
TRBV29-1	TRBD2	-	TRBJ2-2	TGCAGCGCTAGCGGGGGGGTAAACACCGGGGAGCTGTTTTTT	CSASGGVNTGELFF
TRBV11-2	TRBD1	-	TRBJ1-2	TGTGCCAGCAGCTCCTCCGGACAGGGGGCCAATTTCTATGGCTACACCTTC	CASSSSGQGANFYGYTF
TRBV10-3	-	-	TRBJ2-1	TGTGCCATCAGTGAGTCCGATGAGCAGTTCTTC	CAISESDEQFF
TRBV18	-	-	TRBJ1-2	TGTGCCAGCTCACCGGGACAATCTATTGGCTATGGCTACACCTTC	CASSPGQSIGYGYTF
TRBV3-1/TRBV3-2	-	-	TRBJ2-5	TGTGCCAGCAGCCAAGTCGAACAGGCTGGGGAGACCCAGTACTTC	CASSQVEQAGETQYF
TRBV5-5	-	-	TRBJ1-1	TGTGCCAGCAGCTTGCTTTTGCGGGGGGCGATGAACACTGAAGCTTTCTTT	CASSLLLRGAMNTEAFF
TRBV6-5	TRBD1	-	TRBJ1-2	TGTGCCAGCACCAAGGGACAGAACTATGGCTACACCTTC	CASTKGQNYGYTF
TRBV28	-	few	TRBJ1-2	TGTGCCAGCAGTTTACAGAACTATGGCTACACCTTC	CASSLQNYGYTF
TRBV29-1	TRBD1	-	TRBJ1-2	TGCAGCGTTGATGTGATCGGGACAGGGGGCGCCTACACCTTC	CSVDVIGTGGAYTF
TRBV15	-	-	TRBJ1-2	TGTGCCACCAGCATCGGCGGGGTGAGCTATGGCTACACCTTC	CATSIGGVSYGYTF
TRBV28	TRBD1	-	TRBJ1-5	TGTGCCAGCAGGCCGGGACAGGGGGCGTCGTATAGCAATCAGCCCCAGCATTTT	CASRPGQGASYSNQPQHF
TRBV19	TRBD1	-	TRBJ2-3	TGTGCCAGCAAAGAAGGGGGCCTGGGCACAGATACGCAGTATTTT	CASKEGGLGTDTQYF
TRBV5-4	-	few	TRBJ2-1	TGTGCCAGCAGAATAGCGGGCGGGGGCTATGAGCAGTTCTTC	CASRIAGGGYEQFF
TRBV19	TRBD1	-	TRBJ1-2	TGTGCCAGTAGTATAGTTCGGACAGGGGGCGCTGGCTACACCTTC	CASSIVRTGGAGYTF
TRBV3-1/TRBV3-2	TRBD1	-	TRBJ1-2	TGTGCCAGCAGCCTTACCAGTCTGGGACAGGGGGGGAATGGCTACACCTTC	CASSLTSLGQGGNGYTF
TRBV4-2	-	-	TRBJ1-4	TGTGCCAGCAGCCGGGAGGGAAGGACCCTCTTATTTTTT	CASSREGRTLLFF
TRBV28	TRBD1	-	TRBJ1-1	TGTGCCAGCAGACGGGACAGATTAATGAACACTGAAGCTTTCTTT	CASRRDRLMNTEAFF